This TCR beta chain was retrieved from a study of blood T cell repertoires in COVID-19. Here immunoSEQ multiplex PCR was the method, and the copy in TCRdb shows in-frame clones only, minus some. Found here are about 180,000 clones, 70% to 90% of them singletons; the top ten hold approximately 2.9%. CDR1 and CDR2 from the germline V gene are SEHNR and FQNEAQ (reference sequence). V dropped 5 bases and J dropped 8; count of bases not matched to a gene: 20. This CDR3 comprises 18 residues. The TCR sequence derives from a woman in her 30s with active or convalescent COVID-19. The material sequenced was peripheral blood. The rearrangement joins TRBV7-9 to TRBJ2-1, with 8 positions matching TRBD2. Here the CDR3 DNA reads TGTGCCAGCAGCGCCCTTCCGGGTAGCGGGAACCAGAACGATGAGCAGTTCTTC. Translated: CASSALPGSGNQNDEQFF.